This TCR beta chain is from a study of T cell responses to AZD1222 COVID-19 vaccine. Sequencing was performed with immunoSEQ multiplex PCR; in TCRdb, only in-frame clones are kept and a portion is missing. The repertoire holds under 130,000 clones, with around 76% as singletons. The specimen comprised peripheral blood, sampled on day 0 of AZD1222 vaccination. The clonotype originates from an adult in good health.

CDR3 DNA sequence: TGTGCCAGCAGCCCCGACAGGGTGGGGACCCAGTACTTC. This translates into CASSPDRVGTQYF. The chain carries TRBV11-2 and TRBJ2-5; 7 positions match TRBD1. The germline V gene has CDR1 SGHAT and CDR2 FQNNGV. J was trimmed by 7 bases and V by 5 bases; bases with no gene match: 7. The CDR3 contains 13 residues.